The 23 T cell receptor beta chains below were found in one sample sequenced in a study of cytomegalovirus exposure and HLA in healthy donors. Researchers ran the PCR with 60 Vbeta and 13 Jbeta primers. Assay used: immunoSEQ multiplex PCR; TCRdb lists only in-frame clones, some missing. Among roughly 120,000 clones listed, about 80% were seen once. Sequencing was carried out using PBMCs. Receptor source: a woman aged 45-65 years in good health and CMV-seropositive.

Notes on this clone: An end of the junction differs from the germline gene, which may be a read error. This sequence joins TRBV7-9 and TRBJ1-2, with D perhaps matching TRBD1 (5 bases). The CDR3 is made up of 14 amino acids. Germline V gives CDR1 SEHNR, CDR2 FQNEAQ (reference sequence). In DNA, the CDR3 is TGTTCCAGCAGCCGGGGGGGAGTTGGCTATGGCTACACCTTC. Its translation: CSSSRGGVGYGYTF.

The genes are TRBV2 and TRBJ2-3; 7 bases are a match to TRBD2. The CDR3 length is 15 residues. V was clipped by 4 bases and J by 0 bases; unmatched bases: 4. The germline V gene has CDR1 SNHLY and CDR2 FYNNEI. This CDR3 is CASSGNSGSTDTQYF. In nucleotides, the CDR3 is TGTGCCAGCAGTGGTAATAGCGGGAGCACAGATACGCAGTATTTT. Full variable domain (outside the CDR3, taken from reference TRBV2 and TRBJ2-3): EPEVTQTPSHQVTQMGQEVILRCVPISNHLYFYWYRQILGQKVEFLVSFYNNEISEKSEIFDDQFSVERPDGSNFTLKIRSTKLEDSAMYFCASSGNSGSTDTQYFGPGTRLTVL.

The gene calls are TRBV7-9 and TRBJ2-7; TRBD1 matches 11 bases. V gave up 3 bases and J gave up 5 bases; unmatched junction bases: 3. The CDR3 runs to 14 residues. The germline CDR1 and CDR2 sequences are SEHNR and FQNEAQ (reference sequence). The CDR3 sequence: CASSFWDRGDEQYF. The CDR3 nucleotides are TGTGCCAGCAGCTTTTGGGACAGGGGGGACGAGCAGTACTTC. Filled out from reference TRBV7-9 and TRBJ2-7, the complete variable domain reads DTGVSQNPRHKITKRGQNVTFRCDPISEHNRLYWYRQTLGQGPEFLTYFQNEAQLEKSRLLSDRFSAERPKGSFSTLEIQRTEQGDSAMYLCASSFWDRGDEQYFGPGTRLTVT.

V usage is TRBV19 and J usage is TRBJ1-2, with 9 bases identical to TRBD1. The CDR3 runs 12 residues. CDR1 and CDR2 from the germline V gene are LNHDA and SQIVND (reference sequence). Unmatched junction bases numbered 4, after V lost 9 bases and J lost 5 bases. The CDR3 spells CASRTGEYGYTF. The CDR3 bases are TGTGCCAGCAGGACAGGGGAATATGGCTACACCTTC.

This CDR3 reads CASSVGSSGGMVAQYF. CDR3 coding DNA: TGTGCCAGCAGCGTAGGGTCTAGCGGGGGGATGGTGGCGCAGTATTTT. The V call is TRBV9, the J call TRBJ2-3, with TRBD2 matching 11 bases. This CDR3 contains 16 residues. V was clipped by 0 bases and J by 10 bases; unmatched bases: 10. CDR1 and CDR2 from the germline V gene are SGDLS and YYNGEE.

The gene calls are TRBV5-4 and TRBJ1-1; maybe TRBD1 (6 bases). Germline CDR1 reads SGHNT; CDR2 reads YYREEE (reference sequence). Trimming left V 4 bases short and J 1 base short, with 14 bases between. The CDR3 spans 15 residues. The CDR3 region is CASSLGTSKNTEAFF. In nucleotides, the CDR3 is TGTGCCAGCAGCCTAGGGACATCTAAGAACACTGAAGCTTTCTTT.

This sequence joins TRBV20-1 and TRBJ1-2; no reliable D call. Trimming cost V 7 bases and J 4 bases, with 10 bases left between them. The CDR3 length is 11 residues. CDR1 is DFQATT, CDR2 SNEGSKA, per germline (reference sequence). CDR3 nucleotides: TGCAGTGGCATCCGACTCTATGGCTACACCTTC. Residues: CSGIRLYGYTF.

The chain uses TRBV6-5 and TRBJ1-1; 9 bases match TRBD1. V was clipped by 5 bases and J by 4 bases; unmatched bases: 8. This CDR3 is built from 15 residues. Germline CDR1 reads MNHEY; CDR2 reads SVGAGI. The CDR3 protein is CASSTLRQGGTEAFF. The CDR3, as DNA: TGTGCCAGCAGTACCCTTCGACAGGGGGGCACTGAAGCTTTCTTT.

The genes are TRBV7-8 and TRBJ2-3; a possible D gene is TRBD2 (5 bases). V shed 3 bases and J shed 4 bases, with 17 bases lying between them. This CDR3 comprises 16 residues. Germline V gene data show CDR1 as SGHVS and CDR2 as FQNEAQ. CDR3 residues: CASSFSLPEGPDTQYF. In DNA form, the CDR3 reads TGTGCCAGCAGCTTTTCACTCCCTGAGGGCCCAGATACGCAGTATTTT. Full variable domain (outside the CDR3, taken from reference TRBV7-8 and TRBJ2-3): GAGVSQSPRYKVAKRGQDVALRCDPISGHVSLFWYQQALGQGPEFLTYFQNEAQLDKSGLPSDRFFAERPEGSVSTLKIQRTQQEDSAVYLCASSFSLPEGPDTQYFGPGTRLTVL.

CDR3 bases: TGTGCCAGCAGCGGGGCGGGGGCTAGCGGGGTCACAGATACGCAGTATTTT. Protein: CASSGAGASGVTDTQYF. This chain uses TRBV9 with TRBJ2-3, with 9 bases fitting TRBD2. This CDR3 region has 17 residues. Losses at the gene ends were 3 bases for V and 2 bases for J; bases not matched to a gene: 10. The V gene's germline CDR1 is SGDLS and CDR2 YYNGEE.

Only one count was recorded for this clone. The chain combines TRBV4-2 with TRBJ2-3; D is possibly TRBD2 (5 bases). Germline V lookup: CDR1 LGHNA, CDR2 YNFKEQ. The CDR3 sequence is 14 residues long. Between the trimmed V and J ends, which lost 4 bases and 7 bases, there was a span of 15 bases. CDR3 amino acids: CASSPSDPGNTQYF. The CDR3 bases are TGTGCCAGCAGCCCCAGCGATCCCGGGAATACGCAGTATTTT.

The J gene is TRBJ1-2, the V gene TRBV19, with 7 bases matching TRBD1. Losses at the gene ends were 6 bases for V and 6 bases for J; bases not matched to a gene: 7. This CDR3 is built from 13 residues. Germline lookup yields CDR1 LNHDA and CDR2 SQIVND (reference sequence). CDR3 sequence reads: CASRIEGADGYTF. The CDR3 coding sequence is TGTGCCAGTAGGATCGAGGGGGCGGATGGCTACACCTTC.

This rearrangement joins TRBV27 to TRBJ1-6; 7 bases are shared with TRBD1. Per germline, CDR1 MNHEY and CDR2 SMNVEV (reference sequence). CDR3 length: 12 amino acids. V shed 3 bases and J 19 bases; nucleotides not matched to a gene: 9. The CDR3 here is CASSFPGGPTHF. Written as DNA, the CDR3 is TGTGCCAGCAGTTTCCCAGGGGGGCCCACTCACTTT.

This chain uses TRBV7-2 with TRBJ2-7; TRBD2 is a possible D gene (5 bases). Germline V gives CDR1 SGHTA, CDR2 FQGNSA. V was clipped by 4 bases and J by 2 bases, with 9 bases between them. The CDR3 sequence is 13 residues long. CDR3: CASSYGLTYEQYF. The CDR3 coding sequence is TGTGCCAGCAGCTACGGACTTACCTACGAGCAGTACTTC.

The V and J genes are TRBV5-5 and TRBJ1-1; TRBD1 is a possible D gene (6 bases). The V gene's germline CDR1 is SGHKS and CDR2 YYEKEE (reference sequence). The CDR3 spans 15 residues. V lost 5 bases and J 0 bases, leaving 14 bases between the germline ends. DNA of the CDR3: TGTGCCAGCAGACCGACAGGCGGTATGAACACTGAAGCTTTCTTT. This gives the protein CASRPTGGMNTEAFF.

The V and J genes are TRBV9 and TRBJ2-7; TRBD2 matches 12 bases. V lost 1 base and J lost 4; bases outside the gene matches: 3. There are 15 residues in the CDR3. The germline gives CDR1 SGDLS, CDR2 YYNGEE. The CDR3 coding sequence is TGTGCCAGCAGCGTACTAGCGGGGGGGCCTTACGAGCAGTACTTC. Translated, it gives CASSVLAGGPYEQYF.

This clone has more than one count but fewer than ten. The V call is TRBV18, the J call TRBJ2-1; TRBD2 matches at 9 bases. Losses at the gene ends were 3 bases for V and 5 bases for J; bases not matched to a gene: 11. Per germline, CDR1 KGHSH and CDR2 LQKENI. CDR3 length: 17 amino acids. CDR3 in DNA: TGTGCCAGCTCACCGGGGGGCGCGGGAGGGCCCCACAATGAGCAGTTCTTC. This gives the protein CASSPGGAGGPHNEQFF.

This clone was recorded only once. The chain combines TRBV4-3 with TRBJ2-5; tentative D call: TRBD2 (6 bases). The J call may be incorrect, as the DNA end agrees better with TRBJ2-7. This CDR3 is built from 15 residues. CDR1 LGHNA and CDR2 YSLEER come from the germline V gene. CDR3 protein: CASSQGLAFSYEQYF. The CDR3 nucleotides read TGCGCCAGCAGCCAAGGGCTAGCGTTCTCCTACGAGCAGTACTTC.

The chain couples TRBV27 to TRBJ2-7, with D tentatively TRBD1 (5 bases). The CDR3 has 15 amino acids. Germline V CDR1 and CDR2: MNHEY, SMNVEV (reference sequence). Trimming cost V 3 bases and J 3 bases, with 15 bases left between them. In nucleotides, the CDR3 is TGTGCCAGCAGTTTGAAGCAAGGGGCTCTCTACGAGCAGTACTTC. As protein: CASSLKQGALYEQYF.

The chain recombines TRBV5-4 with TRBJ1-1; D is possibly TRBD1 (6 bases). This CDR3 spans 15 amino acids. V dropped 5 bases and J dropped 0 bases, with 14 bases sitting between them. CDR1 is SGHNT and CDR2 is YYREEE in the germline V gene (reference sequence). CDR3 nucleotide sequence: TGTGCCAGCAGACCGACAGGCGGTATGAACACTGAAGCTTTCTTT. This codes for CASRPTGGMNTEAFF. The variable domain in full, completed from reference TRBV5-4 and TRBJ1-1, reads ETGVTQSPTHLIKTRGQQVTLRCSSQSGHNTVSWYQQALGQGPQFIFQYYREEENGRGNFPPRFSGLQFPNYSSELNVNALELDDSALYLCASRPTGGMNTEAFFGQGTRLTVV.

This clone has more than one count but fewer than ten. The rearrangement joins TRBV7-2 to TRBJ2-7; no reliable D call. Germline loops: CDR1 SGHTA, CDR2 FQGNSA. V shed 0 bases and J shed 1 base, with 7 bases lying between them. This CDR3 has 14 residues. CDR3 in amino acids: CASSLALQSYEQYF. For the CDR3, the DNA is TGTGCCAGCAGCTTAGCGCTACAGTCCTACGAGCAGTACTTC.

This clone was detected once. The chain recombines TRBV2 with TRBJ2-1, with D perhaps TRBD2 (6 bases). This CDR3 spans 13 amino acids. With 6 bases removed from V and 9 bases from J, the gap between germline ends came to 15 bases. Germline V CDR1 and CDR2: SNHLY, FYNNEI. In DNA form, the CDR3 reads TGTGCCAGCAGCGTTGGGGCGGGGCTTGAGCAGTTCTTC. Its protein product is CASSVGAGLEQFF.

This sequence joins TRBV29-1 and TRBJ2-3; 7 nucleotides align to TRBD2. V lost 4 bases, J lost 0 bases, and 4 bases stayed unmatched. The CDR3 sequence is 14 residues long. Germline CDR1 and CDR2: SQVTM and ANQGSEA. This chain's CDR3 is CSVGLAGSTDTQYF. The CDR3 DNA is TGCAGCGTTGGACTAGCTGGGAGCACAGATACGCAGTATTTT.